Shown below are 2 T cell receptor beta chains from a single sample sequenced in a study of T cells in Graves' hyperthyroidism and ophthalmopathy. Using RNA transcripts as the source, TCR beta CDR3 regions were amplified. A first-round RT-PCR of the TCR CDR3 used the HTBI primer set. TCRdb itself ran the multiplex PCR reads through MiXCR, one entry per CDR3 protein. The sample records 650,000 to 800,000 distinct CDR3 sequences, roughly 46% being singletons. What was sequenced was peripheral blood or thyroid tissue (not recorded which). The receptors derive from an adult man with Graves' disease, either hyperthyroidism or ophthalmopathy (not recorded which).

In the case of this clonotype: An end of the junction does not agree with germline; a read error may underlie this. The J gene is TRBJ1-1, the V gene TRBV2; no clear D. The CDR3 contains 11 residues. Germline assignment: CDR1 SNHLY and CDR2 FYNNEI. For the CDR3, the DNA is TGTGCCAGCTCGGGGAACACTGAAGCTTCCTTT. Translating it yields CASSGNTEASF.

This clonotype has a count of ten or more. V usage is TRBV15 and J usage is TRBJ1-5, with 9 bases lining up with TRBD1. Germline V gene lookup returns CDR1 LNHNV and CDR2 YYDKDF (reference sequence). The ends lost 9 bases at V and 3 bases at J; junction bases unmatched: 3. The CDR3 has 13 residues. CDR3 nucleotides: TGTGCCACGGGACAGGGCCACAATCAGCCCCAGCATTTT. It translates to CATGQGHNQPQHF.